This entry lists 13 T cell receptor beta chains sequenced from one sample in a study of CD8 T cells in ankylosing spondylitis. Study results and limitations: A TCR beta motif made of eight highly homologous variants seemed typical of ankylosing spondylitis blood.

Their cognate antigens are unknown. TCRdb fed the 5' RACE reads into MiXCR, producing one record per CDR3 protein. Found here are roughly 670,000 distinct CDR3 sequences, 15% to 20% of them singletons; the top ten hold about 20%. The sample consisted of blood, either unsorted or a sorted T cell fraction (not recorded which). The source is a male donor with ankylosing spondylitis.

In its sample, this clonotype was seen a few times. The chain carries TRBV2 and TRBJ2-3; 9 nucleotides agree with TRBD2. J gave up 3 bases and V 3 bases, and 4 bases lay outside the gene matches. In germline, CDR1 is SNHLY, CDR2 FYNNEI. The CDR3 sequence is 15 residues long. CDR3 DNA sequence: TGTGCCAGCAGTGAGTGGCGGGAGGGGACAGATACGCAGTATTTT. It encodes CASSEWREGTDTQYF.

The genes are TRBV12-3 or TRBV12-4 and TRBJ2-1, with 9 bases fitting TRBD2. The CDR3 totals 16 residues. Trimming removed 3 bases from V and 8 bases from J; junction bases left unmatched: 11. CDR3 sequence: CASSFQSSGTLYEQFF. CDR3 coding DNA: TGTGCCAGCAGTTTTCAGTCTAGCGGGACATTGTATGAGCAGTTCTTC.

The chain joins TRBV12-3 or TRBV12-4 to TRBJ2-5, with D tentatively TRBD1 or TRBD2 (6 bases each). This CDR3 is built from 14 residues. Trimming pared 6 bases from V and 5 bases from J, leaving 16 bases between. CDR3 sequence reads: CASSLEGVGETQYF. In nucleotides, the CDR3 is TGTGCCAGCAGCTTGGAGGGGGTCGGGGAGACCCAGTACTTC.

In its sample, this clonotype was seen once. This chain connects TRBV3-1 to TRBJ1-1, with D perhaps TRBD1 (5 bases). This CDR3 is built from 13 residues. V shed 4 bases and J shed 7 bases, with 13 bases lying between them. From germline, CDR1 is LGHDT and CDR2 YNNKEL (reference sequence). CDR3 residues: CASSRQGGIEAFF. CDR3 sequence (DNA): TGTGCCAGCAGCCGGCAGGGAGGCATTGAAGCTTTCTTT.

There are a few counts of this clonotype. The rearrangement links TRBV12-3 or TRBV12-4 to TRBJ1-1; D unclear. This CDR3 contains 13 residues. Trimming removed 7 bases at V and 4 bases at J, with 13 bases between. DNA for the CDR3: TGTGCCAGCACCACGGGGTGGCCCACTGAAGCTTTCTTT. Translated: CASTTGWPTEAFF.

The chain couples TRBV29-1 to TRBJ1-3, with D tentatively TRBD1 (5 bases). Germline CDR1 and CDR2: SQVTM and ANQGSEA. Trimming stripped 4 bases from V and 0 bases from J, with 13 bases between. The CDR3 consists of 15 residues. CDR3 nucleotide sequence: TGCAGCGTTGTGGAGGGGTGGTTCTCTGGAAACACCATATATTTT. Translation gives CSVVEGWFSGNTIYF.

This clonotype was observed at least ten times. This chain uses TRBV4-1 with TRBJ2-3, with D unresolved. Deletions cut 4 bases from V and 4 bases from J, with 15 bases between. Per the germline V gene, CDR1 is MGHRA and CDR2 is YSYEKL. CDR3 length: 15 amino acids. The CDR3 bases are TGCGCCAGCAGCCGAGGTGGGGTTAGGGCAGATACGCAGTATTTT. Protein product: CASSRGGVRADTQYF.

The gene calls are TRBV3-2 and TRBJ2-3; TRBD1, the table's D call, lacks a check against the DNA. TRBV3-2 is deemed a pseudogene. The CDR3 is made up of 19 amino acids. The CDR3 loop is CASSDYGGLGEVGTDTQYF. In DNA form, the CDR3 reads TGTGCCAGCAGCGATTATGGGGGGTTGGGGGAAGTGGGGACAGATACGCAGTATTTT.

This sequence joins TRBV27 and TRBJ1-2; D perhaps matches TRBD1 (5 bases). Germline-derived CDR1 and CDR2 are MNHEY and SMNVEV (reference sequence). Trimming stripped 5 bases from V and 1 base from J, with 17 bases between. The CDR3 runs to 16 residues. The CDR3 DNA sequence: TGTGCCAGCAGTCCACGCCAGCAGGGTGGTAACTATGGCTACACCTTC. Amino acid sequence: CASSPRQQGGNYGYTF.

The chain has TRBV5-1 and TRBJ2-3; 9 positions match TRBD2. The germline V gene encodes CDR1 SGHRS and CDR2 YFSETQ. CDR3 length: 14 amino acids. J was trimmed by 3 bases and V by 4 bases; bases with no gene match: 3. The CDR3 DNA follows: TGCGCCAGCAGCGCGGGGGGGCCGACAGATACGCAGTATTTT. Translated: CASSAGGPTDTQYF. The variable domain in full, completed from reference TRBV5-1 and TRBJ2-3, reads KAGVTQTPRYLIKTRGQQVTLSCSPISGHRSVSWYQQTPGQGLQFLFEYFSETQRNKGNFPGRFSGRQFSNSRSEMNVSTLELGDSALYLCASSAGGPTDTQYFGPGTRLTVL.

In this sample, this clonotype turned up a few times. V usage is TRBV29-1 and J usage is TRBJ2-1; 7 nucleotides match TRBD2. This CDR3 region has 14 residues. Germline V gene sequence: CDR1 SQVTM, CDR2 ANQGSEA. V trimming: 5 bases; J trimming: 3 bases; junction bases outside the gene matches: 7. As DNA, the CDR3 is TGCAGCGTTTTGCGGACTAGTTTCTACAATGAGCAGTTCTTC. This translates into CSVLRTSFYNEQFF.

The rearrangement joins TRBV9 to TRBJ2-1; D possibly corresponds to TRBD1 (5 bases). CDR3 size: 11 residues. V shed 2 bases and J shed 16 bases, with 13 bases lying between them. Germline loops: CDR1 SGDLS, CDR2 YYNGEE. CDR3 DNA sequence: TGTGCCAGCAGCGTGGGGCGCGATCAATTCTTC. It specifies CASSVGRDQFF. Full variable domain (remainder filled in from reference TRBV9 and TRBJ2-1): DSGVTQTPKHLITATGQRVTLRCSPRSGDLSVYWYQQSLDQGLQFLIQYYNGEERAKGNILERFSAQQFPDLHSELNLSSLELGDSALYFCASSVGRDQFFGPGTRLTVL.

The genes are TRBV20-1 and TRBJ1-2; D perhaps matches TRBD1 (5 bases). The CDR3 has 14 residues. From germline, CDR1 is DFQATT and CDR2 SNEGSKA (reference sequence). With 4 bases removed from V and 0 bases from J, the gap between germline ends came to 12 bases. CDR3 loop: CSAKVIGANYGYTF. For the CDR3, the DNA is TGCAGTGCTAAGGTTATAGGGGCTAACTATGGCTACACCTTC.